The subject of this entry is one T cell receptor beta chain. Antigen: not known. This sample was taken from a study of cytotoxic CD8 clonotypes in ibrutinib-treated CLL. General study points: Researchers report that baseline clonality outpaced age-matched healthy donors and tracked circulating CD8+ T-cell counts. Baseline levels were approached again at progression, after clonality had risen at ibrutinib response.

Method: immunoSEQ multiplex PCR; TCRdb's copy keeps in-frame clones and lacks some. The data hold 200,000 or so clones, with roughly three quarters observed a single time. Sequenced material: PBMCs, taken after 12 months of ibrutinib treatment. This receptor was identified in a human donor with chronic lymphocytic leukemia.

The CDR3 DNA reads TGCGCCAGCAGTATACAGTCTAGCACAGATACGCAGTATTTT. As protein: CASSIQSSTDTQYF. The rearrangement uses TRBV5-1 and TRBJ2-3; D remains ambiguous. The germline V gene encodes CDR1 SGHRS and CDR2 YFSETQ. CDR3 length: 14 residues. Trimming removed 5 bases at V and 0 bases at J, with 10 bases between.